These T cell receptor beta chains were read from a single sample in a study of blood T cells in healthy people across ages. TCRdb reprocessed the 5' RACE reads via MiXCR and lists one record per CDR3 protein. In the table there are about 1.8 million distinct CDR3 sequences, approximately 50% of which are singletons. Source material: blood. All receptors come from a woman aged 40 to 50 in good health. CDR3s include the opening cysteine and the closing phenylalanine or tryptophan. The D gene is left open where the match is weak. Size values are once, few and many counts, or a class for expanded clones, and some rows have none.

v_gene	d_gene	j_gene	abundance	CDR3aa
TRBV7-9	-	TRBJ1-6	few	CASSATGLYNSPLHF
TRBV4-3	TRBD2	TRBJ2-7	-	CASSPKIGLAGSYEQYF
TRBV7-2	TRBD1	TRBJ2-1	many	CASSRDRGPNEQFF
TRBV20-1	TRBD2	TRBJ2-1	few	CSARPSLAGGRNEQFF
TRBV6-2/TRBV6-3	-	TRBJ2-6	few	CASSYSPVPGLRTGANVLTF
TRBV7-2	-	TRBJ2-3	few	CASSQRGQSQDTQYF
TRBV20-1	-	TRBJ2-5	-	CSADTPGGETQYF
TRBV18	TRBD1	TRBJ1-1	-	CASSPITGDTEAFF
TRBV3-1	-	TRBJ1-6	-	CASSQRSLGTRNNSPLHF
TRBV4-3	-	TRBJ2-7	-	CASSQEGDSCYEQYF
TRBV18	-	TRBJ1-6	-	CASSPVDRSPNSPLHF
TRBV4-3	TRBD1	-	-	CASSRWDRAYEQYF
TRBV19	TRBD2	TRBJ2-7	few	CASSIGTSDEQYF
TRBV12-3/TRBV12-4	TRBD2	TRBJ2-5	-	CASSLGLAEYF
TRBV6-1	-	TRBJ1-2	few	CASSEEFWHSDGYTF
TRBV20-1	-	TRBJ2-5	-	CSVAKLETQYF
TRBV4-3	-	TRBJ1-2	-	CASSIQGGSNYGYTF
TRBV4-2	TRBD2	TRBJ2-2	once	CASSLSGGHGGELFF
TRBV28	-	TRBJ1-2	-	CASSDRGQTYGYTF
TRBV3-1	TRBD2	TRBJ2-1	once	CASSETSGEQFF
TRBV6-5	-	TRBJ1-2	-	CAIARVGYGYTF
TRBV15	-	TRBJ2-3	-	CATSRGSTPFGPDTQYF
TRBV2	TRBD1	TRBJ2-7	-	CASRGQGATYEQYF
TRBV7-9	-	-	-	CASSPRQGGTQYF
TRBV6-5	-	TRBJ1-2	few	CASSYGFWRGYTF
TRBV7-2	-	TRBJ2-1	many	CASSPQYNEQFF
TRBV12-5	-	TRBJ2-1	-	CASVPTDYEQFF
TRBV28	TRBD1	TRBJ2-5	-	CASGRTGGMETQYF
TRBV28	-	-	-	CASSSPWGDSYEQYF
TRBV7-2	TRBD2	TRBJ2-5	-	CASSLLVRGLAGDETQYF
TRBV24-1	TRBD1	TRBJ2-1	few	CATSDFRQGYEQFF
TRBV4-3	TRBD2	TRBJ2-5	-	CASSWVLAGLQETQYF
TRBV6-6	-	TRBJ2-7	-	CASSHVSYEQYF
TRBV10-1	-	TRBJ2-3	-	CASGSGDADTQYF
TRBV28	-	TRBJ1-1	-	CASSPAPGGTEAFF
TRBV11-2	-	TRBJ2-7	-	CAGSLDPFPRSSYEQYF
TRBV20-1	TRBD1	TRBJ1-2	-	CSTRGGGGARYGYTF
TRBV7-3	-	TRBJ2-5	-	CASSLSSGTAQTQYF
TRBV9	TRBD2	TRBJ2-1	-	CASSVASGDSYEQFF
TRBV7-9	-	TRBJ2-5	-	CASSLRRTPLGETQYF
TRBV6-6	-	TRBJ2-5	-	CANSYGQETQYF
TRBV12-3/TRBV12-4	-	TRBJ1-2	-	CASSPSGRSYGYTF
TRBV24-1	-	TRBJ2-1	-	CATQNREGKWNEQFF
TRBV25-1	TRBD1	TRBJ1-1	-	CASSKRVTGHYDTEAFF
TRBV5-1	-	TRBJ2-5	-	CASSFYTGTQETQYF
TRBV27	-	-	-	CASSFRGALYNEQYF
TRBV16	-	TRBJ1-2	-	CASSQFLQNTGYTF
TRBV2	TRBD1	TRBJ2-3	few	CASRKTGGNTDTQYF
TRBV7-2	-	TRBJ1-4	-	CASRPLLTTNEKLFF
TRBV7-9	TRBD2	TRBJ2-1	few	CASSLTGTSGVEQFF
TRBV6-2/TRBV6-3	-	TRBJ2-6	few	CASKRGSNVLTF
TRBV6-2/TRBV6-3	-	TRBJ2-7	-	CASPRDNNSYEQYF
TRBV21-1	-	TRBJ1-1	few	CASSKSGSYGNTEAFF